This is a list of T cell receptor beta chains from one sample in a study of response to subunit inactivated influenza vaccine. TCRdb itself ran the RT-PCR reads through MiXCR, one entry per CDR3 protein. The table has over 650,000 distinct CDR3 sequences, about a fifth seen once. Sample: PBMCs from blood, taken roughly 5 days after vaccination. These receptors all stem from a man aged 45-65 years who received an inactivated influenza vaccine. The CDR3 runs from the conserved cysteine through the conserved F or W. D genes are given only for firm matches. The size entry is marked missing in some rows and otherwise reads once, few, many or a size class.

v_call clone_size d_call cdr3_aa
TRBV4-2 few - CASSQERDFSGNTIYF
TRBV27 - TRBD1 CASSLIPTRGRPLHF
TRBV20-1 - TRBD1 CSAYPRDRVNTEAFF
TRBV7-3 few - CASSHWGDTQYF
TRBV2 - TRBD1 CASKGGTGELPRNEQFF
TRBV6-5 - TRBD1 CASSYASQGANEQFF
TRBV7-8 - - CASSSFPQGRGYEQYF
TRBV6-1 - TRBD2 CASNPGLAGGGAWETQYF
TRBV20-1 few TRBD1 CSARGDSNEQFF
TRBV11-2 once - CASSTQRSQNSEKLFF
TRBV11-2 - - CASSGPEADTQYF
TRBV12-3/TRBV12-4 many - CASRKTGNEQFF
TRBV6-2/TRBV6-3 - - CASSYGTRISSGANVLTF
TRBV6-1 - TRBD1 CASRDYYDRGKTEAFF
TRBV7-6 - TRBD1 CASSHRQGNINEQFF
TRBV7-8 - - CASSLVGISSTDTQYF
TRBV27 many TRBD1 CASSGQDRVIGEQYF
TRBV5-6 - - CASSLLGRNYGYTF
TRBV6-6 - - CASSYAGTDTQYF
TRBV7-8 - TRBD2 CASRPGTGLVSNEQFF
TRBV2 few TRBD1 CASSKQGGLRNGYEQYF
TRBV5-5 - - CASSPLDTGETQYF
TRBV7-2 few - CASSPRRGRGETQYF
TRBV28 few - CASSLSTIYNEQFF
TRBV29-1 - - CSVPGPGGEQYF
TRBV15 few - CATSRDKGGRVGTQYF
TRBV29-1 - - CSVGRAGAAKNIQYF
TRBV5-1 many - CASSLPGAPETQYF